This section outlines one T cell receptor beta chain sequence together with its context. Its matching antigen is unknown. This CDR3 comprises 19 residues. V gave up 3 bases and J gave up 3 bases, with 26 bases separating them. Germline values: CDR1 LNHNV, CDR2 YYDKDF (reference sequence). These data come from a study of cytomegalovirus exposure and HLA in healthy donors. Study summary: The 110 or so validation repertoires, a later analysis reported, used the same platform as the approximately 630 first-cohort repertoires. Study results and limitations: Researchers counted around 180 TCR beta chains as cytomegalovirus-associated. Subsequent analysis found a tendency for first-cohort TCR clusters to co-occur within the approximately 130 validation repertoires. Many donors carried some public TCRs, although rarity characterized most TCR sequences.

The repertoire was sequenced with immunoSEQ multiplex PCR; TCRdb's copy has only in-frame clones and lacks some. The data contain 100,000 to 150,000 clones, approximately 89% of them singletons. Sequenced sample: PBMCs. The clonotype was recovered from a woman aged 18-29 years in good health and CMV-seronegative. V gene TRBV15 combines with J gene TRBJ1-1, with D unresolved. The chain's CDR3 is CATSRGGGVQGEGYTEAFF. The CDR3 nucleotides are TGTGCCACCAGCAGGGGAGGAGGAGTGCAAGGCGAGGGCTACACTGAAGCTTTCTTT.